The present T cell receptor (beta chain) was sequenced within a study of OX40 agonist ivuxolimab in advanced cancers. Sequencing used immunoSEQ multiplex PCR; TCRdb keeps in-frame clones, though not all of them. The profile shows tens of thousands of clones, just under 95% of them singletons. The junction had 4 bases not matched to a gene; V was cut back by 4 bases and J by 3 bases. This CDR3 has 15 amino acids. The germline gives CDR1 SGDLS, CDR2 YYNGEE. This clonotype was obtained from an adult with an advanced solid tumor such as melanoma, head and neck, liver or kidney cancer. Sequencing used CD4+ or CD8+ T cells sorted from blood, obtained in a trial of the OX40 agonist ivuxolimab. The V gene is TRBV9, the J gene TRBJ2-1; 10 bases are shared with TRBD2. The CDR3 protein is CASSTTSGNYNEQFF. The CDR3 nucleotides are TGTGCCAGCAGCACAACTAGCGGGAACTACAATGAGCAGTTCTTC.